These 21 T cell receptor beta chains came from one sample sequenced in a study of identical twins. Via MiXCR, TCRdb re-called the 5' RACE reads, giving one row per CDR3 protein. This table has a few hundred thousand distinct CDR3 sequences, roughly 8.6% appearing once. This sample was shared with a second study, whose subject was yellow fever vaccine responses in identical twins.

Sequenced sample: memory (CD45RO+) T cells sorted from blood. These receptors all come from a woman aged 18-29 years in good health.

This clonotype was observed many times. V usage is TRBV7-8 and J usage is TRBJ2-2; no clear D. Germline CDR1 is SGHVS and CDR2 is FQNEAQ. The CDR3 is made up of 18 amino acids. Trimming stripped 3 bases from V and 5 bases from J, with 22 bases between. Here the CDR3 reads CASSFWSLAAPKTGELFF. The CDR3 region has the DNA TGTGCCAGCAGCTTCTGGTCGCTCGCGGCCCCAAAAACCGGGGAGCTGTTTTTT.

The sample holds many counts of this clonotype. The J gene is TRBJ2-5, the V gene TRBV4-1, with TRBD1 matching 8 bases. J gave up 4 bases and V 6 bases, and 10 bases lay outside the gene matches. CDR1 is MGHRA, CDR2 YSYEKL, per germline. The CDR3 spans 15 residues. The CDR3 here is CASSRTTGVSETQYF. CDR3 nucleotides: TGCGCCAGCAGTCGAACGACAGGGGTATCAGAGACCCAGTACTTC.

The rearrangement joins TRBV10-3 to TRBJ2-5; 7 nucleotides line up with TRBD2. Per germline, CDR1 ENHRY and CDR2 SYGVKD. The trim removed 10 bases at V and 0 bases at J, leaving 5 bases unmatched. CDR3 length: 13 amino acids. Here the CDR3 reads CATTSTNQETQYF. The CDR3 DNA is TGTGCCACGACTAGCACCAACCAAGAGACCCAGTACTTC.

This clonotype was observed many times. This chain connects TRBV6-6 to TRBJ2-7; unclear D gene. This CDR3 spans 13 amino acids. Germline V lookup: CDR1 MNHNY, CDR2 SVGAGI (reference sequence). Trimming stripped 0 bases from V and 6 bases from J, with 9 bases between. CDR3 region: CASSYSKVTEQYV. In DNA form, the CDR3 reads TGTGCCAGCAGTTACTCGAAGGTAACCGAGCAGTACGTC.

The table lists this clonotype with a few counts. This CDR3 reads CATSVVGGARDTQYF. In DNA, the CDR3 is TGTGCCACCAGTGTAGTGGGGGGGGCCAGAGATACGCAGTATTTT. The gene calls are TRBV24-1 and TRBJ2-3; TRBD2 is a possible D gene (7 bases). The ends were cut back, 5 bases at V and 5 bases at J, with 16 bases in the middle. From germline, CDR1 is KGHDR and CDR2 SFDVKD. This CDR3 has 15 residues.

The chain couples TRBV3-1 to TRBJ2-6; D uncertain. The CDR3 loop spans 15 amino acids. CDR1 LGHDT and CDR2 YNNKEL come from the germline V gene (reference sequence). Trimming left V 2 bases short and J 0 bases short, with 5 bases between. The CDR3 spells CASSQSSSGANVLTF. For the CDR3, the DNA is TGTGCCAGCAGCCAATCTTCCTCTGGGGCCAACGTCCTGACTTTC. Variable domain in full (rest from reference TRBV3-1 and TRBJ2-6): DTAVSQTPKYLVTQMGNDKSIKCEQNLGHDTMYWYKQDSKKFLKIMFSYNNKELIINETVPNRFSPKSPDKAHLNLHINSLELGDSAVYFCASSQSSSGANVLTFGAGSRLTVL.

This clonotype was recorded at least ten times. V gene TRBV4-2 combines with J gene TRBJ2-2; TRBD1 aligns across 12 bases. The CDR3 runs to 18 residues. V dropped 0 bases and J dropped 7; count of bases not matched to a gene: 9. Germline CDR1 LGHNA, CDR2 YNFKEQ. This chain's CDR3 is CASSQDFWGTGGGGELFF. In DNA form, the CDR3 reads TGTGCCAGCAGCCAAGATTTTTGGGGGACAGGGGGCGGCGGGGAGCTGTTTTTT.

A few counts support this clonotype. V is TRBV20-1 and J is TRBJ1-1; TRBD1 is a possible D gene (5 bases). Germline lookup yields CDR1 DFQATT and CDR2 SNEGSKA (reference sequence). The germline V and J ends were trimmed by 6 bases and 2 bases, with 10 bases remaining between them. The CDR3 consists of 12 residues. CDR3 residues: CSATDGNTEAFF. The CDR3, as DNA: TGCAGTGCGACAGACGGTAACACTGAAGCTTTCTTT.

At least ten counts were recorded for this clonotype. This chain uses TRBV29-1 with TRBJ2-5; 12 nucleotides align to TRBD2. V dropped 4 bases and J dropped 2; count of bases not matched to a gene: 2. Germline assignment: CDR1 SQVTM and CDR2 ANQGSEA. The CDR3 sequence is 14 residues long. As DNA, the CDR3 is TGCAGCGTTGCCGGGACTAGCGGGCAAGAGACCCAGTACTTC. This gives the protein CSVAGTSGQETQYF.

Ten or more counts support this clonotype. The rearrangement joins TRBV5-6 to TRBJ2-1; D is uncertain. Trimming shortened V by 2 bases and J by 8 bases, and 5 bases separated the two germline ends. Germline CDR1 and CDR2: SGHDT and YYEEEE. CDR3 size: 11 residues. CDR3 amino acids: CASSFADEQFF. The CDR3 DNA is TGTGCCAGCAGCTTTGCGGATGAGCAGTTCTTC.

This clonotype appeared a few times. V and J are TRBV5-1 and TRBJ1-2; the D is unclear. Deletions cut 0 bases from V and 3 bases from J, with 9 bases between. The CDR3 runs 14 residues. Germline lookup yields CDR1 SGHRS and CDR2 YFSETQ. CDR3 sequence: CASSLVTADYGYTF. In DNA, the CDR3 is TGCGCCAGCAGCTTGGTGACGGCCGACTATGGCTACACCTTC.

The chain carries TRBV7-2 and TRBJ2-1; 7 bases line up with TRBD1. V lost 5 bases and J lost 10; bases outside the gene matches: 14. Germline CDR1 is SGHTA and CDR2 is FQGNSA. CDR3 length: 15 residues. CDR3 nucleotides: TGTGCCAGCAGCCGCCAGGAAGGGGGCAATTGGGAGCAGTTCTTC. It is translated as CASSRQEGGNWEQFF.

This clonotype has at least ten counts. This chain connects TRBV27 to TRBJ2-5; TRBD2 agrees at 9 bases. The CDR3 is 16 residues long. Per germline, CDR1 MNHEY and CDR2 SMNVEV (reference sequence). Trimming removed 4 bases from V and 4 bases from J; junction bases left unmatched: 10. CDR3 in amino acids: CASSSAGSGRSETQYF. In nucleotides, the CDR3 is TGTGCCAGCAGTTCCGCGGGTAGCGGGAGATCAGAGACCCAGTACTTC.

This clonotype was seen at least ten times. The V and J genes are TRBV11-2 and TRBJ2-2, with D uncertain. This CDR3 comprises 16 residues. Per germline, CDR1 SGHAT and CDR2 FQNNGV. With 0 bases removed from V and 3 bases from J, the gap between germline ends came to 11 bases. CDR3 residues: CASSLEQFTHTGELFF. The CDR3 coding sequence is TGTGCCAGCAGCTTAGAACAGTTCACCCACACCGGGGAGCTGTTTTTT.

J is TRBJ2-2 and V is TRBV2; perhaps TRBD2 as D (7 bases). This CDR3 contains 15 residues. V gave up 6 bases and J gave up 4 bases, with 15 bases separating them. Germline loops: CDR1 SNHLY, CDR2 FYNNEI. CDR3 residues: CASSRGGGITGELFF. CDR3 nucleotides: TGTGCCAGCAGCCGAGGCGGGGGCATCACCGGGGAGCTGTTTTTT.

Only a few counts were recorded for this clonotype. V is TRBV5-1 and J is TRBJ2-5, with D perhaps TRBD2 (6 bases). Germline lookup yields CDR1 SGHRS and CDR2 YFSETQ. The V end was cut by 4 bases, the J end by 5 bases, with 15 bases between. CDR3 length: 14 amino acids. DNA for the CDR3: TGCGCCAGCAGCCTAACGGGGGTAGGGGAGACCCAGTACTTC. It yields the protein CASSLTGVGETQYF.

This clonotype was counted ten times or more. J is TRBJ2-1 and V is TRBV10-1; D is unresolved. This CDR3 contains 11 residues. The germline V and J ends were trimmed by 3 bases and 8 bases, with 5 bases remaining between them. CDR1 and CDR2 (germline): WNHNN, SYGVQD (reference sequence). The CDR3 is CASSDDYEQFF. The DNA for the CDR3 is TGCGCCAGCAGTGACGATTATGAGCAGTTCTTC.

This clonotype was found a few times. The chain employs TRBV11-2 and TRBJ2-2; D not resolved. Germline V gives CDR1 SGHAT, CDR2 FQNNGV. V was pared by 5 bases and J by 8 bases, with 15 bases between. This CDR3 contains 14 residues. The CDR3 DNA follows: TGTGCCAGCAGCCAGTGGACGTCAGCTGGGGAGCTGTTTTTT. As protein: CASSQWTSAGELFF.

This clonotype was recorded many times. The J gene is TRBJ2-7, the V gene TRBV6-4; D is unresolved. CDR1 is MRHNA, CDR2 SNTAGT, per germline. The germline V and J ends were trimmed by 6 bases and 0 bases, with 6 bases remaining between them. The CDR3 runs 12 residues. This chain's CDR3 is CASSLSSYEQYV. The CDR3 nucleotides read TGTGCCAGCAGCCTTAGCTCCTACGAGCAGTACGTC.

Ten or more counts support this clonotype. The chain has TRBV9 and TRBJ1-6, with unresolved D. The CDR3 is made up of 13 amino acids. V lost 0 bases to trimming and J lost 3 bases, with 1 base between them. CDR1 and CDR2 (germline): SGDLS, YYNGEE. CDR3 loop: CASSVDYNSPLHF. CDR3 sequence (DNA): TGTGCCAGCAGCGTAGACTATAATTCACCCCTCCACTTT. Using reference TRBV9 and TRBJ1-6 for the parts outside the CDR3, the full variable domain is DSGVTQTPKHLITATGQRVTLRCSPRSGDLSVYWYQQSLDQGLQFLIQYYNGEERAKGNILERFSAQQFPDLHSELNLSSLELGDSALYFCASSVDYNSPLHFGNGTRLTVT.

The V gene is TRBV3-1, the J gene TRBJ2-6; 12 bases match TRBD2. V lost 11 bases, J lost 0 bases, and 20 bases stayed unmatched. CDR1 is LGHDT and CDR2 is YNNKEL in the germline V gene (reference sequence). CDR3 length equals 21 residues. This chain's CDR3 is CASSKVASGRALSSGANVLTF. The CDR3 nucleotides read TGTGCCTCCTCCAAAGTGGCTAGCGGGAGGGCCCTAAGCTCTGGGGCCAACGTCCTGACTTTC.